One T cell receptor (beta chain) is described in this entry. It has no known antigen specificity. Looking up the germline V gene yields CDR1 MDHEN and CDR2 SYDVKM. The CDR3, from cysteine to phenylalanine, totals 15 residues. No DNA is given. For each CD8+ T cell subset, flow sorting was done in triplicate, and 300,000 to 350,000 cells per subset went directly into RLT lysis buffer. To keep memory contaminants out, a stringent definition of naive CD8+ T cells was applied: CD45RO-CCR7+CD27+CD95-. Peripheral blood mononuclear cells were isolated from buffy coats by standard density gradient centrifugation. A FACSAria III was used to flow-sort naive CD8+ T cells into CXCR3-negative and CXCR3-positive populations. Total RNA was extracted from sorted cells using an RNeasy Mini Kit. This specimen belongs to a study of CXCR3-negative and CXCR3-positive naive CD8 T cells (dated by TCRdb to the late 2010s). A note on the overall study: Around 140 million TRB reads were obtained in total, roughly 1.5 +/- 0.3 million reads per library. TRBV-TRBJ cluster analysis included naive subsets from a handful of donors and memory cells from 3 donors. Diversity and physicochemical repertoire analyses were performed on about a dozen donors pooled from two independent experiments.

The sequencing machine was a NextSeq 550. The Human TCR Profiling Kit (MiLaboratory) was used to make UMI-labeled 5' RACE TRB cDNA libraries. cDNA synthesis used the entire amount of extracted RNA, and PCR amplification then used the entire amount of cDNA produced. Libraries were prepared in parallel with an identical number of PCR cycles. The study's processing was this. With a requirement of at least two reads per UMI, MIGEC and MiXCR extracted about 50,000 +/- 10,000 unique UMI-labeled TRB cDNA molecules per library. An average of about 40,000 +/- 10,000 functional in-frame TRB CDR3 nucleotide clonotypes without stop codons was found per library. After downsampling to 5000 UMI-labeled TRB molecules per sample, diversity metrics, including normalized Shannon-Wiener and Chao1, were computed in VDJtools. VDJtools was used to calculate clonotype-size-weighted physicochemical properties of the central five CDR3 residues, namely interaction energy, strength, volume and Kidera factor 4. With the reads reprocessed by TCRdb, a single entry stands for each CDR3 protein sequence and no DNA is reported. These V and J calls originate from TCRdb's pipeline instead of the authors' own analysis. Per the sample table, the count is tens of thousands of distinct CDR3 sequences. The ten largest clones capture about 1% of the sample.

Results and caveats for the whole study, not just this receptor: Comparably high repertoire diversity was found in both naive subsets, whereas much lower repertoire diversity was found in memory CD8+ T cells. Because surface CD5, which has been linked to self-reactivity in mice, was comparable between naive subsets, TCR interaction strength was also inferred from TRB CDR3 physicochemical properties. Similar TRBV-TRBJ usage was shown by naive CXCR3-negative and CXCR3-positive cells from the same donor, whereas distinct patterns were shown by memory cells. Compared with CXCR3-negative naive cells, CXCR3-positive naive cells had TRB CDR3s with higher hydrophobicity (lower Kidera factor 4), lower energy, and higher strength and volume indices. Freshly isolated PBMCs were used for most assays because CXCR3 expression partially decreased after cryopreservation.

Source material: naive CXCR3- CD8+ T cells from blood. Sample cell subset or site, as interpreted from the label and publication: CD45RO-CCR7+CD27+CD95- naive CD8+ T cells lacking CXCR3 (TNR3-). This TCR derives from a human donor in good health. Some clones in this sample may be carry-over from other donors' samples. The rearrangement combines TRBV28 with TRBJ2-7. The CDR3 corresponds to CASHDPRLDTYEQYF.